A single sample is the source of the 15 T cell receptor beta chains below, sequenced in a study of blood T cell repertoires in COVID-19. Sequencing used immunoSEQ multiplex PCR; TCRdb keeps in-frame clones, though not all of them. Among about 59,000 clones, about nine tenths were seen once, and the ten largest hold roughly 15%. Sequenced: peripheral blood. Receptor source: an elderly man with acute or convalescent COVID-19.

V and J are TRBV9 and TRBJ2-3; D gene unclear. Germline V gene lookup returns CDR1 SGDLS and CDR2 YYNGEE. The CDR3 consists of 13 residues. With 4 bases removed from V and 4 bases from J, the gap between germline ends came to 10 bases. This chain's CDR3 is CASSLAAADTQYF. CDR3 sequence (DNA): TGTGCCAGCAGCTTAGCCGCGGCAGATACGCAGTATTTT.

The rearrangement joins TRBV3-1 (or the pseudogene TRBV3-2) to TRBJ1-2, with unresolved D. This CDR3 has 12 residues. The V end lost 5 bases, the J end lost 7 bases, and 11 bases lay between the germline ends. Germline V gene lookup returns CDR1 LGHDT and CDR2 YNNKEL (reference sequence). The CDR3 DNA follows: TGTGCCAGCAGCGCGCCTCGGGGTGGCTACACCTTC. As protein: CASSAPRGGYTF.

The chain couples TRBV30 to TRBJ2-3, with D perhaps matching TRBD2 (5 bases). The CDR3 consists of 21 residues. V was clipped by 0 bases and J by 0 bases, with 28 bases between them. Germline V gene data show CDR1 as GTSNPN and CDR2 as SVGIG (reference sequence). The CDR3 is CAWSVEYRLADTPGSTDTQYF. In nucleotides, the CDR3 is TGTGCCTGGAGTGTGGAATATAGGCTAGCCGACACGCCCGGAAGCACAGATACGCAGTATTTT. Supplemented by reference TRBV30 and TRBJ2-3, the full variable domain reads SQTIHQWPATLVQPVGSPLSLECTVEGTSNPNLYWYRQAAGRGLQLLFYSVGIGQISSEVPQNLSASRPQDRQFILSSKKLLLSDSGFYLCAWSVEYRLADTPGSTDTQYFGPGTRLTVL.

This rearrangement joins TRBV6-6 to TRBJ1-3; the D gene is possibly TRBD1 (5 bases). This CDR3 has 14 amino acids. The germline V and J ends were trimmed by 7 bases and 3 bases, with 13 bases remaining between them. The germline CDR1 and CDR2 sequences are MNHNY and SVGAGI (reference sequence). The CDR3 reads CASIGTSYGNTIYF. Written as DNA, the CDR3 is TGTGCCAGCATCGGGACTTCCTATGGAAACACCATATATTTT.

The chain joins TRBV2 to TRBJ2-1, with D possibly being TRBD2 (7 bases). Trimming left V 6 bases short and J 9 bases short, with 18 bases between. The CDR3 is made up of 14 amino acids. Germline CDR1 is SNHLY and CDR2 is FYNNEI. CDR3 sequence reads: CASSGRAGAGEQFF. Written as DNA, the CDR3 is TGTGCCAGCAGCGGGCGGGCGGGGGCCGGTGAGCAGTTCTTC.

The chain carries TRBV27 and TRBJ2-7; 7 bases fit TRBD1. The CDR3 has 16 amino acids. The V segment lost 2 bases and the J segment 3 bases; nucleotides outside the gene matches: 10. Germline assignment: CDR1 MNHEY and CDR2 SMNVEV (reference sequence). The DNA of the CDR3 is TGTGCCAGCAGTTTAGGGACAGACCCCACATACTACGAGCAGTACTTC. This encodes CASSLGTDPTYYEQYF.

The chain uses TRBV29-1 and TRBJ1-1, with TRBD1 matching 8 bases. CDR3 length equals 12 residues. CDR1 is SQVTM and CDR2 is ANQGSEA in the germline V gene. V dropped 7 bases and J dropped 1; count of bases not matched to a gene: 2. In nucleotides, the CDR3 is TGCAGCGCAGGGACAGGGAACACTGAAGCTTTCTTT. This translates into CSAGTGNTEAFF.

The J gene is TRBJ2-2, the V gene TRBV3-1 (or the pseudogene TRBV3-2); 10 nucleotides match TRBD2. CDR1 and CDR2 (germline): LGHDT, YNNKEL (reference sequence). This CDR3 is built from 13 residues. Trimming removed 6 bases from V and 12 bases from J; junction bases left unmatched: 7. The CDR3 loop is CASRGTSGEKLFF. CDR3 sequence (DNA): TGTGCCAGCAGGGGCACTAGCGGGGAGAAGCTGTTTTTT.

The rearrangement uses TRBV10-3 and TRBJ2-7; 9 bases match TRBD1. J gave up 3 bases and V 10 bases, and 10 bases lay outside the gene matches. Germline-derived CDR1 and CDR2 are ENHRY and SYGVKD. CDR3 size: 14 residues. The CDR3, as DNA: TGTGCCACCGCTCTGGGACAGGGTGTCTACGAGCAGTACTTC. Its protein product is CATALGQGVYEQYF.

The chain employs TRBV9 and TRBJ2-3, with a possible D match to TRBD2 (6 bases). Germline V gene lookup returns CDR1 SGDLS and CDR2 YYNGEE. Trimming removed 0 bases from V and 3 bases from J, with 14 bases in between. The CDR3 is 16 residues long. The CDR3, as DNA: TGTGCCAGCAGCGTAGACTTGCCGGGGGTGACAGATACGCAGTATTTT. This sequence encodes CASSVDLPGVTDTQYF.

The CDR3 DNA reads as TGTGCCAGCAGCCTACCGGGGGGTTCTAATTCACCCCTCCACTTT. This encodes CASSLPGGSNSPLHF. The gene calls are TRBV5-4 and TRBJ1-6; D might be TRBD1 (5 bases). The V gene's germline CDR1 is SGHNT and CDR2 YYREEE (reference sequence). There are 15 residues in the CDR3. Trimming left V 4 bases short and J 6 bases short, with 14 bases between.

The V call is TRBV5-4, the J call TRBJ1-1; D might be TRBD1 (5 bases). The CDR3 totals 15 residues. With 4 bases removed from V and 3 bases from J, the gap between germline ends came to 16 bases. Germline V gene lookup returns CDR1 SGHNT and CDR2 YYREEE (reference sequence). The DNA of the CDR3 is TGTGCCAGCAGCACTGCGTCCGGGGGGTACACTGAAGCTTTCTTT. This translates into CASSTASGGYTEAFF. Complete variable domain (other parts from reference TRBV5-4 and TRBJ1-1): ETGVTQSPTHLIKTRGQQVTLRCSSQSGHNTVSWYQQALGQGPQFIFQYYREEENGRGNFPPRFSGLQFPNYSSELNVNALELDDSALYLCASSTASGGYTEAFFGQGTRLTVV.

The chain joins TRBV28 to TRBJ2-5, with 7 bases lining up with TRBD2. CDR1 is MDHEN, CDR2 SYDVKM, per germline. This CDR3 region has 15 residues. The V segment lost 4 bases and the J segment 4 bases; nucleotides outside the gene matches: 9. CDR3 protein: CASSSSGRPGETQYF. In nucleotides, the CDR3 is TGTGCCAGCAGTTCTAGCGGTCGCCCAGGAGAGACCCAGTACTTC.

V is TRBV11-2 and J is TRBJ2-5; TRBD2 matches 15 bases. With V trimmed by 2 bases and J by 7 bases, 11 bases remained unmatched. In germline, CDR1 is SGHAT, CDR2 FQNNGV. CDR3 size: 18 residues. The CDR3 spells CASSLFRTSGGEAGTQYF. Written as DNA, the CDR3 is TGTGCCAGCAGCTTATTTCGGACTAGCGGGGGGGAGGCAGGGACCCAGTACTTC.

The gene calls are TRBV2 and TRBJ1-2; 9 positions agree with TRBD1. V trimming: 4 bases; J trimming: 6 bases; junction bases outside the gene matches: 15. The CDR3 sequence is 17 residues long. Germline V CDR1 and CDR2: SNHLY, FYNNEI. The CDR3 DNA follows: TGTGCCAGCAGTGCGACAGGGAGCCCGGACAGGGGAAATGGCTACACCTTC. It codes for CASSATGSPDRGNGYTF.